This TCR beta chain came from a study of blood T cell repertoires in COVID-19 (dated by TCRdb to about 2020). Some background on the complete study: Collaborator samples came from the United States, Italy and Spain and covered acute and convalescent phases of COVID-19. The material from the prospective study consisted of cDNA or gDNA derived from T cells, B-cell-depleted T cells, or PBMCs. Deeply sampled blood TCRbeta repertoires from subjects exposed to, actively infected with, or recovered from COVID-19 were included in the dataset. The repertoires were made available in a free public database intended to serve as a resource for research on the immune response to SARS-CoV-2. Samples were obtained from the ongoing ImmuneRACE study (first 160 participants) and from some 1,300 subjects provided by 6 global collaborators. Nearly every sample came with metadata listing a de-identified subject ID, COVID-19 status, age in years and sex. Where available, HLA class I and class II types were taken from metadata supplied by the sample provider and were not determined by assay-based typing.

The immunoSEQ Assay, a bias-controlled multiplex PCR, was used to amplify TCRbeta CDR3 regions from genomic DNA. As for the authors' bioinformatics: Nucleated cell counts per sample were estimated from amplification of reference gene primers within the assay. Sequence reads were collapsed and filtered to measure the absolute abundance of every unique TCRbeta CDR3 rearrangement. For each sample, productive Simpson clonality was calculated by taking the square root of Simpson's diversity index across productive rearrangements. Here the immuneACCESS table is served through TCRdb, limited to in-frame sequences with V and J called. Missing clones are a known gap in these copies; in checked studies unresolved V genes cover under half, and the rest lacks a known reason. V and J calls and clone size come straight from that table; D and trimming were deduced from the DNA. The sample has some 180,000 clones on record, around 85% of them singletons. The ten largest clones add up to 6.5% to 9% of the sample.

Concerning this clone: Its recognized antigen is unknown. No much larger clonotype is one base removed from it; base qualities were not supplied.

Each collaborating institution followed its own protocols to collect whole blood in K2EDTA tubes. Collaborator samples were shipped for TCRbeta analysis as frozen whole blood, isolated PBMCs, or DNA extracted from either sample type. Broader findings and caveats from the paper: Clinical and demographic metadata were provided uncurated, with the amount varying by source and participant.

CDR1 and CDR2 (SQVTM, ANQGSEA) derive from the germline V gene. The junction carries 6 bases between V and J, which are trimmed by 4 bases and 0 bases respectively. CDR3 length: 13 amino acids, cysteine to phenylalanine. Solely the CDR3 DNA is kept, with 39 bases framed from the first base. The chain employs TRBV29-1 and TRBJ2-2; the D gene cannot be named for sure. Source material: peripheral blood. The receptor's source is a woman aged 55-75 years with acute or convalescent COVID-19. This receptor carries the CDR3 CSVGSSNTGELFF. The DNA reads as follows: TGCAGCGTTGGGAGTTCGAACACCGGGGAGCTGTTTTTT.